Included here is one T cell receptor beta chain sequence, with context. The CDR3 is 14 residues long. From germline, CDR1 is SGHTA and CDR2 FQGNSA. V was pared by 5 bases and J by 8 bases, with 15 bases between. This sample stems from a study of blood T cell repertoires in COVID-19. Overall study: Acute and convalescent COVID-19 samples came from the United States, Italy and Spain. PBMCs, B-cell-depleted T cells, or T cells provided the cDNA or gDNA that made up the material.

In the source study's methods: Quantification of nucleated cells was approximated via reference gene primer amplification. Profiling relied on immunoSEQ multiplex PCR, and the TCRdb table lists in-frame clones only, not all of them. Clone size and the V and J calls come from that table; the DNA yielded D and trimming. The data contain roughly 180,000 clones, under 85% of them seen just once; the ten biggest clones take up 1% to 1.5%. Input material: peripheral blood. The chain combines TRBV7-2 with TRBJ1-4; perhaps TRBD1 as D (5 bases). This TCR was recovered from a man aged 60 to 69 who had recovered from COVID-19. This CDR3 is CASSVDGGSEKLFF. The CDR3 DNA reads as TGTGCCAGCAGCGTCGACGGGGGGAGCGAAAAACTGTTTTTT.